These T cell receptor beta chains were read from a single sample in a study of Ad26.COV2.S vaccination and SARS-CoV-2 variants. Generated by immunoSEQ multiplex PCR, the TCRdb table keeps only in-frame clones and is missing some. The sample lists 400,000 to 450,000 clones; about 90% were seen once. The sample was peripheral blood, taken in a trial of Ad26.COV2.S vaccine versus placebo. The receptors derive from a person between 18 and 65 years old who received the Ad26.COV2.S COVID-19 vaccine or a placebo. Both conserved end residues are part of each CDR3. A D gene is named only where the DNA matches it firmly. Some rows have no size entry. The others give once, few or many, or a class for an expanded clone.

d_call	v_call	clone_size	j_call	cdr3_aa	cdr3_nt
-	TRBV19	-	TRBJ2-1	CASSMGLAISDEQFF	TGTGCCAGTAGTATGGGGCTAGCGATCAGTGATGAGCAGTTCTTC
-	TRBV19	-	TRBJ2-2	CARITTGEGGELFF	TGTGCCAGGATAACTACAGGGGAGGGCGGGGAGCTGTTTTTT
-	TRBV19	-	TRBJ2-5	CASSMKLRRETQYF	TGTGCCAGTAGTATGAAGCTAAGGCGGGAGACCCAGTACTTC
TRBD1	TRBV18	once	TRBJ2-3	CASSPIQGASTDTQYF	TGTGCCAGCTCACCGATACAGGGGGCTAGCACAGATACGCAGTATTTT
TRBD2	TRBV24-1	-	TRBJ2-1	CATSDSGGLDEQFF	TGTGCCACCAGTGATTCGGGGGGACTAGATGAGCAGTTCTTC
-	TRBV6-5	-	TRBJ2-1	CASRPQLVLHEQFF	TGTGCCAGCAGGCCCCAACTAGTTCTCCATGAGCAGTTCTTC
TRBD2	TRBV15	-	TRBJ2-1	CATSRDISGGYNEQFF	TGTGCCACCAGCAGAGATATAAGCGGGGGCTACAATGAGCAGTTCTTC
TRBD1	TRBV7-9	-	TRBJ2-1	CASGTGISSYNEQFF	TGTGCCAGTGGGACAGGGATTTCCTCCTACAATGAGCAGTTCTTC
-	TRBV18	-	TRBJ1-6	CASSPMARGSPLHF	TGTGCCAGCTCACCCATGGCCAGAGGGTCACCCCTCCACTTT
-	TRBV28	-	TRBJ2-1	CASRYLRGGDNEQFF	TGTGCCAGCAGGTACTTGCGGGGCGGGGACAATGAGCAGTTCTTC
TRBD1	TRBV5-1	-	TRBJ2-5	CASSFNNRGEETQYF	TGCGCCAGCAGCTTTAACAACAGGGGTGAGGAGACCCAGTACTTC
-	TRBV27	once	TRBJ2-2	CASSRGHANTGELFF	TGTGCCAGCAGCCGGGGACACGCGAACACCGGGGAGCTGTTTTTT
-	TRBV29-1	-	TRBJ2-5	CSVVTGSGETQYF	TGCAGCGTTGTGACCGGGTCGGGAGAGACCCAGTACTTC
-	TRBV6-6	-	TRBJ1-4	CASRAGHLNEKLFF	TGTGCCAGCAGGGCGGGACACCTAAATGAAAAACTGTTTTTT
TRBD2	TRBV5-1	-	TRBJ2-7	CASSLAAGEPDYEQYF	TGCGCCAGCAGCTTGGCTGCGGGAGAGCCTGACTACGAGCAGTACTTC
TRBD1	TRBV28	-	TRBJ1-6	CASRGTALHSPLHF	TGTGCCAGCAGGGGGACAGCCCTTCATTCACCCCTCCACTTT
TRBD2	TRBV11-3	once	TRBJ2-1	CASSLEREGSNEQFF	TGTGCCAGCAGCCTAGAGCGGGAGGGTTCCAATGAGCAGTTCTTC
TRBD1	TRBV18	-	TRBJ2-1	CASSRDREGYNEQFF	TGTGCCAGCTCCCGGGACAGGGAGGGGTACAATGAGCAGTTCTTC
-	TRBV6-2/TRBV6-3	-	TRBJ2-7	CASSYPPYYEQYF	TGTGCCAGCAGTTACCCCCCCTACTACGAGCAGTACTTC
TRBD1	TRBV7-8	-	TRBJ2-1	CASSLVDRAYNEQFF	TGTGCCAGCAGCTTGGTGGACAGGGCCTACAATGAGCAGTTCTTC
TRBD2	TRBV7-2	-	TRBJ2-7	CASSSLLATEQYF	TGTGCCAGCAGCTCCCTACTAGCGACCGAGCAGTACTTC
TRBD1	TRBV28	-	TRBJ2-5	CASSPQGAMGETQYF	TGTGCCAGCAGCCCACAGGGGGCGATGGGAGAGACCCAGTACTTC
TRBD2	TRBV6-2/TRBV6-3	-	TRBJ2-1	CASSRHSGSNNEQFF	TGTGCCAGCAGTAGGCATAGCGGGAGTAACAATGAGCAGTTCTTC
-	TRBV6-1	-	TRBJ2-7	CASSEALGFGATYEQYF	TGTGCCAGCAGTGAGGCTCTAGGGTTCGGTGCGACCTACGAGCAGTACTTC
-	TRBV7-3	-	TRBJ2-7	CASAPGPTLYEQYF	TGTGCCAGCGCTCCGGGGCCCACACTCTACGAGCAGTACTTC
-	TRBV12-3/TRBV12-4	-	TRBJ1-2	CATLPLTDGYTF	TGTGCCACCCTGCCGCTGACCGATGGCTACACCTTC
-	TRBV7-9	-	TRBJ2-1	CASSTRDEQFF	TGTGCCAGCAGCACTCGGGATGAGCAGTTCTTC
-	TRBV5-6	-	TRBJ1-4	CASSLTGRTNEKLFF	TGTGCCAGCAGCTTAACAGGGAGAACTAATGAAAAACTGTTTTTT
-	TRBV9	-	TRBJ2-3	CASSAQGGGTDTQYF	TGTGCCAGCAGCGCACAGGGTGGAGGCACAGATACGCAGTATTTT
-	TRBV6-5	-	TRBJ1-4	CASSYGGVIREKLFF	TGTGCCAGCAGTTACGGTGGGGTGATTAGAGAAAAACTGTTTTTT
-	TRBV27	-	TRBJ1-1	CASSLLGPGEAFF	TGTGCCAGCAGTTTATTAGGCCCGGGTGAAGCTTTCTTT
-	TRBV9	-	TRBJ2-2	CASSVGPGELFF	TGTGCCAGCAGCGTTGGCCCCGGGGAGCTGTTTTTT
-	TRBV24-1	-	TRBJ2-2	CATSGSGGTGELFF	TGTGCCACCAGTGGATCAGGCGGCACCGGGGAGCTGTTTTTT
-	TRBV28	-	TRBJ2-1	CASSPGGALSYNEQFF	TGTGCCAGCAGTCCTGGGGGGGCCCTCTCCTACAATGAGCAGTTCTTC
-	TRBV28	-	TRBJ2-7	CASSLFGTGEQYF	TGTGCCAGCAGTTTATTCGGGACGGGGGAGCAGTACTTC
-	TRBV11-1	-	TRBJ2-7	CASSLDPTAYEQYF	TGTGCCAGCAGCTTAGATCCGACAGCCTACGAGCAGTACTTC
TRBD2	TRBV6-5	-	TRBJ2-3	CASSSGTSGTDTQYF	TGTGCCAGCTCCAGCGGGACTAGCGGCACAGATACGCAGTATTTT
TRBD1	TRBV27	-	TRBJ1-1	CASSLFGQGVGTEAFF	TGTGCCAGCAGTTTATTCGGACAGGGGGTGGGGACTGAAGCTTTCTTT
-	TRBV4-1	-	TRBJ2-5	CASSQGLGLETQYF	TGCGCCAGCAGCCAAGGATTAGGCCTAGAGACCCAGTACTTC
TRBD1	TRBV29-1	-	TRBJ2-7	CSVVWGTASYEQYF	TGCAGCGTTGTTTGGGGGACAGCCTCCTACGAGCAGTACTTC
TRBD2	TRBV5-6	-	TRBJ2-7	CASSLKSQTSSGRVGEQYF	TGTGCCAGCAGCTTGAAGTCGCAGACTTCTAGCGGGAGGGTTGGCGAGCAGTACTTC
-	TRBV18	-	TRBJ1-5	CASSPGQSNQPQHF	TGTGCCAGCTCACCGGGACAAAGCAATCAGCCCCAGCATTTT
TRBD1	TRBV10-3	-	TRBJ2-2	CAISESPGQGATGTGELFF	TGTGCCATCAGTGAGTCGCCGGGACAGGGGGCGACTGGGACCGGGGAGCTGTTTTTT
-	TRBV28	-	TRBJ1-1	CASVGGSGGTEAFF	TGTGCCAGCGTTGGGGGCAGTGGGGGGACTGAAGCTTTCTTT
-	TRBV7-5	-	TRBJ2-3	CARNRDRGCYLNSTDTQYF	TGTGCCAGGAACCGTGACAGGGGCTGTTACCTAAATTCCACAGATACGCAGTATTTT
-	TRBV28	-	TRBJ1-5	CASSRDPGGQPQHF	TGTGCCAGCAGTCGCGACCCGGGAGGACAGCCCCAGCATTTT
-	TRBV3-1/TRBV3-2	-	TRBJ1-5	CASSQGVEQPQHF	TGTGCCAGCAGCCAAGGGGTAGAGCAGCCCCAGCATTTT
TRBD2	TRBV6-1	-	TRBJ2-3	CASSATRTSGSRPDTQYF	TGTGCCAGCAGTGCGACCCGGACTAGCGGGAGTCGGCCGGATACGCAGTATTTT
TRBD1	TRBV3-1/TRBV3-2	-	TRBJ2-3	CASSQGGQSTDTQYF	TGTGCCAGCAGCCAAGGGGGACAGAGCACAGATACGCAGTATTTT
-	TRBV28	-	TRBJ2-7	CASSLDYEQYF	TGTGCCAGCAGCCTCGATTACGAGCAGTACTTC
-	TRBV19	few	TRBJ1-3	CASSAPRGSAGNTIYF	TGTGCCAGTAGTGCGCCGAGGGGGTCGGCCGGAAACACCATATATTTT
TRBD2	TRBV7-2	-	TRBJ2-7	CASSLGGGGSGTTYEQYF	TGTGCCAGCAGCTTAGGGGGAGGGGGTAGCGGGACAACCTACGAGCAGTACTTC
-	TRBV9	-	TRBJ2-2	CASSFRTANTGELFF	TGTGCCAGCAGCTTCAGGACAGCGAACACCGGGGAGCTGTTTTTT
TRBD2	TRBV5-1	-	TRBJ2-1	CASSLAAGAYNEQFF	TGCGCCAGCAGCTTGGCGGCGGGAGCCTACAATGAGCAGTTCTTC
TRBD1	TRBV19	-	TRBJ1-6	CASSPGTANNSPLHF	TGTGCCAGTAGTCCGGGGACAGCAAATAATTCACCCCTCCACTTT
TRBD1	TRBV11-2	-	TRBJ2-7	CASSIRTGRYEQYF	TGTGCCAGCAGCATCCGGACAGGGCGGTACGAGCAGTACTTC
TRBD2	TRBV29-1	-	TRBJ2-7	CSGIAGASYEQYF	TGCAGCGGTATAGCGGGAGCGTCCTACGAGCAGTACTTC
TRBD2	TRBV7-9	-	TRBJ2-2	CASPQERLAAGDGELFF	TGTGCCAGCCCCCAAGAGCGACTAGCGGCAGGGGACGGGGAGCTGTTTTTT
-	TRBV5-5	-	TRBJ2-7	CASSPSSYEQYF	TGTGCCAGCAGTCCTAGCTCCTACGAGCAGTACTTC
-	TRBV3-1/TRBV3-2	-	TRBJ1-1	CASSQWVGGNTEAFF	TGTGCCAGCAGCCAATGGGTCGGGGGGAACACTGAAGCTTTCTTT